Below are 2 T cell receptor beta chains sequenced from a single sample in a study of T cell responses to AZD1222 COVID-19 vaccine. The repertoire was sequenced with immunoSEQ multiplex PCR; TCRdb's copy has only in-frame clones and lacks some. The sample gives roughly 140,000 clones, about 92% of which show up once; approximately 3.5% is in the top ten. The sample consisted of peripheral blood, taken 28 days after the second AZD1222 dose. The receptors were sampled from an adult who received the AZD1222 COVID-19 vaccine.

This clone has a single count. V and J are TRBV11-3 and TRBJ1-3; D gene unclear. The germline V and J ends were trimmed by 8 bases and 0 bases, with 14 bases remaining between them. Germline CDR1 SGHNT, CDR2 YENEEA. CDR3 size: 15 residues. In nucleotides, the CDR3 is TGTGCCAGCGGCCTCGACGTCCACTCTGGAAACACCATATATTTT. Translating gives CASGLDVHSGNTIYF. The full variable domain, completed using reference TRBV11-3 and TRBJ1-3, is EAGVVQSPRYKIIEKKQPVAFWCNPISGHNTLYWYLQNLGQGPELLIRYENEEAVDDSQLPKDRFSAERLKGVDSTLKIQPAELGDSAVYLCASGLDVHSGNTIYFGEGSWLTVV.

The chain links TRBV10-3 to TRBJ2-1; D gene unclear. V was shortened by 2 bases and J by 4 bases, with 12 bases between the two germline ends. This CDR3 comprises 15 residues. From germline, CDR1 is ENHRY and CDR2 SYGVKD. The CDR3 DNA reads as TGTGCCATCAGTGAGATGGTGGACGAATACAATGAGCAGTTCTTC. It codes for CAISEMVDEYNEQFF.